This T cell receptor (beta chain) was identified in a study of type 1 and type 2 diabetes patients. As for the study in general: T cells were magnetically sorted from PBMCs as CD4+ or CD8+ subsets. The whole study generated 15 million to 20 million paired-end reads. Study-wide points: Highly-expanded CD4+ clones were few in type 2 diabetes, median one, more than 3.5% of reads.

Peripheral blood, 7.5 to 10 milliliters per participant, was collected. This CDR3 is built from 19 residues. J lost 4 bases, V lost 5 bases, and 16 bases had no gene match. In germline, CDR1 is SGHVS, CDR2 FNYEAQ. In the case of this clonotype: Its antigen is still unknown.

Amplification started from genomic DNA. Amplification of the beta chain CDR3 used 30 forward and 13 reverse multiplex primers. TCRdb called the multiplex PCR reads again in MiXCR, with one record for every CDR3 protein. The repertoire consists of some 250,000 distinct CDR3 sequences, with more than 45% occurring once and the leading ten covering 12% to 15%. The material sequenced was peripheral blood mononuclear cells (PBMCs). This chain connects TRBV7-6 to TRBJ2-2, with 10 bases matching TRBD1. This TCR was sampled from a man between 18 and 35 years old with type 2 diabetes. CDR3 residues: CASSPMSMLTGGITGELFF. In DNA, the CDR3 is TGTGCCAGCAGCCCCATGTCGATGTTGACAGGGGGCATCACCGGGGAGCTGTTTTTT.